Each of the 28 T cell receptor beta chains below was sequenced from the same sample in a study of post-analysis software for immune sequencing data. cDNA libraries for TCR beta contained unique molecular identifiers. TCRdb called the PCR reads again in MiXCR, with one record for every CDR3 protein. The sample holds a few hundred thousand distinct CDR3 sequences; approximately 33% are singletons and the top ten take roughly an eighth. Study-level findings and limits: Patients showed TRBV5-6, TRBV5-1 and TRBV20-1 among 4 or 5 TRBV segments more frequent than in controls.

No antigen has been assigned to these receptors. Sequenced: blood. These receptors all come from a girl between 10 and 17 years old with multiple sclerosis.

The chain is built from TRBV28 and TRBJ1-1; 9 bases align to TRBD1. V gave up 6 bases and J gave up 0 bases; unmatched junction bases: 8. There are 16 residues in the CDR3. CDR1 is MDHEN and CDR2 is SYDVKM in the germline V gene. The CDR3 here is CASSPGTGHMNTEAFF. CDR3 bases: TGTGCCAGCAGCCCTGGGACAGGGCATATGAACACTGAAGCTTTCTTT.

V usage is TRBV20-1 and J usage is TRBJ1-4, with TRBD1 identical over 7 bases. V lost 0 bases to trimming and J lost 5 bases; unmatched junction nucleotides: 3. This CDR3 is built from 14 residues. From germline, CDR1 is DFQATT and CDR2 SNEGSKA (reference sequence). In nucleotides, the CDR3 is TGCAGTGCTAGAGATCCCAGGGGGAATGAAAAACTGTTTTTT. This codes for CSARDPRGNEKLFF.

In its sample, this clonotype was seen a few times. The V gene is TRBV7-8, the J gene TRBJ1-1, with TRBD1 matching 8 bases. CDR3 length: 14 amino acids. Germline V lookup: CDR1 SGHVS, CDR2 FQNEAQ. The J segment lost 7 bases and the V segment lost 3 bases, leaving 7 bases of the junction unmatched. Written as DNA, the CDR3 is TGTGCCAGCAGCTTGGCAGGGGGCGTGAGTGAAGCTTTCTTT. This gives the protein CASSLAGGVSEAFF.

The J gene is TRBJ2-3, the V gene TRBV11-2; D unclear. CDR1 SGHAT and CDR2 FQNNGV come from the germline V gene. This CDR3 has 12 amino acids. Trimming stripped 1 base from V and 8 bases from J, with 7 bases between. DNA of the CDR3: TGTGCCAGCAGCTTAGGCCCCCCTACGCAGTATTTT. Translated: CASSLGPPTQYF.

The chain joins TRBV12-3 or TRBV12-4 to TRBJ1-2; D remains ambiguous. V lost 7 bases to trimming and J lost 2 bases, with 11 bases between them. The CDR3 sequence is 13 residues long. CDR3 DNA: TGTGCCAGCACGCTGGGTTTGAACTATGGCTACACCTTC. It codes for CASTLGLNYGYTF.

This clonotype was seen more than once but under ten times. The gene calls are TRBV29-1 and TRBJ1-1; D uncertain. Germline CDR1 SQVTM, CDR2 ANQGSEA. The CDR3 runs to 13 residues. V was clipped by 7 bases and J by 0 bases, with 12 bases between them. CDR3 DNA sequence: TGCAGCGGAGTCAGGAACATGAACACTGAAGCTTTCTTT. This sequence encodes CSGVRNMNTEAFF. Combining the CDR3 with reference TRBV29-1 and TRBJ1-1 gives the whole variable domain SAVISQKPSRDICQRGTSLTIQCQVDSQVTMMFWYRQQPGQSLTLIATANQGSEATYESGFVIDKFPISRPNLTFSTLTVSNMSPEDSSIYLCSGVRNMNTEAFFGQGTRLTVV.

This clonotype was found a few times. The J gene is TRBJ1-5, the V gene TRBV10-3; no definite D call. Germline V gene lookup returns CDR1 ENHRY and CDR2 SYGVKD. V lost 0 bases and J lost 3, with 6 bases in between. The CDR3 extends over 14 amino acids. Written as DNA, the CDR3 is TGTGCCATCAGTGAGTCGGGTTTCAATCAGCCCCAGCATTTT. Translation gives CAISESGFNQPQHF.

As concerns this clonotype: Without the conserved terminal phenylalanine or tryptophan, this CDR3 likely stems from a read error. This chain uses TRBV28 with TRBJ1-1; no clear D. The germline V gene encodes CDR1 MDHEN and CDR2 SYDVKM. The CDR3 has 13 residues. With 1 base removed from V and 5 bases from J, the gap between germline ends came to 8 bases. The CDR3 nucleotides are TGTGCCAGCAGTTTATATGACCGAACTGAAGCTTTCTCT. This gives the protein CASSLYDRTEAFS.

The genes are TRBV2 and TRBJ2-2; TRBD1 matches 7 bases. Trimming took 5 bases from V and 2 from J; bases not matched to a gene: 2. Germline V gene lookup returns CDR1 SNHLY and CDR2 FYNNEI. The CDR3 covers 14 residues. The CDR3 here is CASSRQGNTGELFF. The DNA for the CDR3 is TGTGCCAGCAGTCGACAGGGAAACACCGGGGAGCTGTTTTTT.

The V and J genes are TRBV12-3 or TRBV12-4 and TRBJ2-7; 7 bases are shared with TRBD2. This CDR3 has 14 amino acids. The junction had 8 bases not matched to a gene; V was cut back by 7 bases and J by 2 bases. CDR3 in DNA: TGTGCCAGCATGCCCCCCGGGACTACCTACGAGCAGTACTTC. Translating it yields CASMPPGTTYEQYF.

This clonotype was seen once. A much larger clonotype is one base distant, so this may be a read error. This rearrangement joins TRBV12-3 or TRBV12-4 to TRBJ2-6; either TRBD1 or TRBD2 may fit D (5 bases each). CDR3 length: 16 amino acids. The CDR3 DNA reads TGTGCCAGCAGCCCCGGGACGCTCTCTGGGGCCAACGTCCGGACTTTC. It specifies CASSPGTLSGANVRTF.

In its sample, this clonotype was seen a few times. The chain joins TRBV6-5 to TRBJ2-1; a possible D gene is TRBD1 (6 bases). V was trimmed by 6 bases and J by 5 bases, leaving 11 bases between them. The CDR3 is made up of 13 amino acids. CDR1 and CDR2 (germline): MNHEY, SVGAGI. The CDR3 sequence: CASRQGGDNEQFF. The CDR3 nucleotides are TGTGCCAGCAGACAGGGTGGGGACAATGAGCAGTTCTTC.

In this sample, this clonotype turned up a few times. The genes are TRBV18 and TRBJ2-5; D remains ambiguous. There are 13 residues in the CDR3. Trimming left V 4 bases short and J 5 bases short, with 11 bases between. The germline V gene encodes CDR1 KGHSH and CDR2 LQKENI. The CDR3 sequence: CASSQQPQETQYF. In DNA, the CDR3 is TGTGCCAGCTCACAACAGCCCCAGGAGACCCAGTACTTC. The whole variable domain, filled in from reference TRBV18 and TRBJ2-5, reads NAGVMQNPRHLVRRRGQEARLRCSPMKGHSHVYWYRQLPEEGLKFMVYLQKENIIDESGMPKERFSAEFPKEGPSILRIQQVVRGDSAAYFCASSQQPQETQYFGPGTRLLVL.

This clonotype came up many times. The chain links TRBV20-1 to TRBJ2-1; TRBD2 is a possible D gene (6 bases). CDR1 and CDR2 from the germline V gene are DFQATT and SNEGSKA (reference sequence). V was shortened by 7 bases and J by 5 bases, with 12 bases between the two germline ends. This CDR3 comprises 12 residues. In nucleotides, the CDR3 is TGCAGTGTTCGGGGGTTAAACAATGAGCAGTTCTTC. Encoded protein: CSVRGLNNEQFF.

The chain links TRBV6-1 to TRBJ2-6; D unclear. There are 15 residues in the CDR3. CDR1 and CDR2 (germline): MNHNS, SASEGT. The germline V and J ends were trimmed by 2 bases and 2 bases, with 7 bases remaining between them. CDR3 in DNA: TGTGCCAGCAGTGAACAGCCAACTGGGGCCAACGTCCTGACTTTC. Protein sequence: CASSEQPTGANVLTF.

This clonotype was found a few times. The rearrangement uses TRBV7-9 and TRBJ2-7; no clear D gene. Germline V gene lookup returns CDR1 SEHNR and CDR2 FQNEAQ (reference sequence). Trimming removed 5 bases at V and 3 bases at J, with 11 bases between. CDR3 length: 13 residues. DNA of the CDR3: TGTGCCAGCAGCCCTGGTGGTAACTACGAGCAGTACTTC. This sequence encodes CASSPGGNYEQYF.

V gene TRBV9 combines with J gene TRBJ2-3; 15 positions match TRBD2. V shed 3 bases, J shed 5 bases, and the junction held 4 bases outside the gene matches. CDR1 is SGDLS and CDR2 is YYNGEE in the germline V gene. The CDR3 runs to 16 residues. CDR3 amino acids: CASSGGTSGGKDTQYF. The CDR3 region has the DNA TGTGCCAGCAGCGGGGGGACTAGCGGGGGGAAAGATACGCAGTATTTT.

The chain combines TRBV4-2 with TRBJ2-7; a weak D match, TRBD2 (6 bases). Per germline, CDR1 LGHNA and CDR2 YNFKEQ. V was shortened by 0 bases and J by 5 bases, with 11 bases between the two germline ends. This CDR3 has 14 residues. The CDR3 reads CASSQDSGGDEQYF. In nucleotides, the CDR3 is TGTGCCAGCAGCCAAGATTCCGGCGGGGACGAGCAGTACTTC.

This clonotype was detected ten times or more. The chain has TRBV20-1 and TRBJ2-4; weak D call: TRBD2 (5 bases). V was trimmed by 5 bases and J by 2 bases, leaving 10 bases between them. Germline V lookup: CDR1 DFQATT, CDR2 SNEGSKA (reference sequence). CDR3 length: 13 amino acids. For the CDR3, the DNA is TGCAGTGCTCTCGGGGAGACCAAAAACATTCAGTACTTC. This translates into CSALGETKNIQYF.

The chain combines TRBV3-1 with TRBJ1-2, with 7 bases that match TRBD1. After removal of 8 bases from V and 1 base from J, the junction contained 4 bases not matched to a gene. Germline values: CDR1 LGHDT, CDR2 YNNKEL (reference sequence). The CDR3 totals 13 residues. DNA for the CDR3: TGTGCCAGCCGGGACAGTCTTAACTATGGCTACACCTTC. Its protein is CASRDSLNYGYTF.

This clonotype was recorded a few times. The rearrangement joins TRBV29-1 to TRBJ1-1; D possibly corresponds to TRBD1 (5 bases). V lost 8 bases, J lost 10 bases, and 26 bases lay in between. The CDR3 has 14 residues. The V gene's germline CDR1 is SQVTM and CDR2 ANQGSEA. CDR3 in DNA: TGCAGCCCTCACCTAGCGGGGCGCAATGAGGTAGCTTTCTTT. This encodes CSPHLAGRNEVAFF.

This chain connects TRBV28 to TRBJ2-4; TRBD2 matches 14 bases. The CDR3 covers 19 residues. V shed 5 bases, J shed 0 bases, and the junction held 9 bases outside the gene matches. Per germline, CDR1 MDHEN and CDR2 SYDVKM. CDR3 coding DNA: TGTGCCAGCAGTCTCTTGACTAGCGGGGGGGCCCAAGCCAAAAACATTCAGTACTTC. Translation gives CASSLLTSGGAQAKNIQYF. The full variable domain, in which reference TRBV28 and TRBJ2-4 provide the parts outside the CDR3, is DVKVTQSSRYLVKRTGEKVFLECVQDMDHENMFWYRQDPGLGLRLIYFSYDVKMKEKGDIPEGYSVSREKKERFSLILESASTNQTSMYLCASSLLTSGGAQAKNIQYFGAGTRLSVL.

In the case of this clonotype: A junction boundary mismatches the germline segment, possibly from a read error. The rearrangement joins TRBV7-7 to TRBJ2-2; D may be TRBD2 (6 bases). Germline V gene sequence: CDR1 SSHAT, CDR2 FNYEAQ (reference sequence). This CDR3 has 15 residues. DNA for the CDR3: TGTGCTAGCAGCCCCGACGGGGGGAACACCGGGGAGCTGTTTTTT. It codes for CASSPDGGNTGELFF. Drawing the rest from reference TRBV7-7 and TRBJ2-2, the complete variable domain is GAGVSQSPRYKVTKRGQDVTLRCDPISSHATLYWYQQALGQGPEFLTYFNYEAQPDKSGLPSDRFSAERPEGSISTLTIQRTEQRDSAMYRCASSPDGGNTGELFFGEGSRLTVL.

This clonotype has just a few counts. The chain uses TRBV5-1 and TRBJ2-3; 7 bases are shared with TRBD2. Germline V lookup: CDR1 SGHRS, CDR2 YFSETQ. The CDR3 runs 16 residues. Germline trimming cut 4 bases from V and 4 bases from J; bases unmatched to any gene: 12. CDR3 protein: CASSPPGLKSADTQYF. For the CDR3, the DNA is TGCGCCAGCAGCCCGCCGGGACTAAAGAGTGCAGATACGCAGTATTTT.

The chain couples TRBV28 to TRBJ1-1; D is undetermined. Germline V gene lookup returns CDR1 MDHEN and CDR2 SYDVKM. The CDR3 sequence is 14 residues long. Trimming left V 3 bases short and J 0 bases short, with 8 bases between. The CDR3 sequence is CASSLPVLNTEAFF. The CDR3 DNA reads TGTGCCAGCAGTTTGCCAGTCTTGAACACTGAAGCTTTCTTT.

This clonotype occurred a few times. The germline gene is not matched at one end of the junction; a read error may be the cause. The chain couples TRBV7-7 to TRBJ2-5, with TRBD2 matching 7 bases. This CDR3 is 14 amino acids long. Per the germline V gene, CDR1 is SSHAT and CDR2 is FNYEAQ (reference sequence). The DNA for the CDR3 is TGTGCTAGCAGCTCCGGACTAGTCGGGGAGACCCAGTACTTC. It encodes CASSSGLVGETQYF. Full variable domain (missing parts from reference TRBV7-7 and TRBJ2-5): GAGVSQSPRYKVTKRGQDVTLRCDPISSHATLYWYQQALGQGPEFLTYFNYEAQPDKSGLPSDRFSAERPEGSISTLTIQRTEQRDSAMYRCASSSGLVGETQYFGPGTRLLVL.

In its sample, this clonotype was seen a few times. The chain is built from TRBV12-3 or TRBV12-4 and TRBJ2-7; 8 positions match TRBD2. The CDR3 length is 15 residues. The V and J ends lost 5 bases and 0 bases, in that order; junction bases with no gene match: 6. The CDR3 DNA is TGTGCCAGCAGTCGGGGGACTAGGGACTCCTACGAGCAGTACTTC. Protein: CASSRGTRDSYEQYF.

This clonotype was seen more than once but under ten times. The chain is built from TRBV6-6 and TRBJ2-1; D is perhaps TRBD1 (6 bases). CDR3 length: 17 residues. CDR1 and CDR2 (germline): MNHNY, SVGAGI (reference sequence). Trimming removed 4 bases at V and 0 bases at J, with 16 bases between. The CDR3 DNA follows: TGTGCCAGCAGTTCCTACAGGGTTACCAGCTCCTACAATGAGCAGTTCTTC. Protein: CASSSYRVTSSYNEQFF.